Following are 9 T cell receptor beta chains from one sample sequenced in a study of graft-versus-host responses after intestinal transplantation. The repertoire was sequenced with immunoSEQ multiplex PCR; TCRdb's copy has only in-frame clones and lacks some. This sample carries 85,000 to 90,000 clones, around 90% of them seen once, and the ten largest clones take 0.3% to 0.45%. Antigens of these TCRs are unknown. This material consisted of unstimulated CD4+ T cells sorted from spleen or lymph node cells, taken before transplant. Every receptor here comes from a human donor who was the organ donor for an intestinal transplant.

The chain joins TRBV2 to TRBJ2-7; 10 bases are a match to TRBD2. Trimming removed 4 bases from V and 4 bases from J; junction bases left unmatched: 10. This CDR3 has 16 amino acids. The germline V gene encodes CDR1 SNHLY and CDR2 FYNNEI. The CDR3 here is CASSGFSSSGSYEQYF. CDR3 bases: TGTGCCAGCAGTGGGTTTAGCTCTAGCGGGAGTTACGAGCAGTACTTC.

CDR3 nucleotide sequence: TGTGCCAGTAGGGATTTTGGCGGGGGAGGGCCTGAAGCTTTCTTT. Amino acid sequence: CASRDFGGGGPEAFF. The chain uses TRBV19 and TRBJ1-1; possible D gene TRBD1, 5 bases. CDR1 is LNHDA, CDR2 SQIVND, per germline (reference sequence). This CDR3 has 15 amino acids. Trimming took 6 bases from V and 6 from J, leaving 20 bases between them.

V usage is TRBV7-2 and J usage is TRBJ1-2, with a possible D match to TRBD1 (5 bases). Germline-derived CDR1 and CDR2 are SGHTA and FQGNSA. V was trimmed by 0 bases and J by 0 bases, leaving 8 bases between them. This CDR3 has 15 amino acids. The CDR3 region is CASSLAGVPNYGYTF. As DNA, the CDR3 is TGTGCCAGCAGCTTAGCAGGGGTGCCTAACTATGGCTACACCTTC.

This clone appeared a single time. The V gene is TRBV19, the J gene TRBJ1-2; TRBD1 agrees at 7 bases. Trimming at V came to 4 bases and at J to 2 bases, leaving 7 bases not matched to a gene. CDR3 length: 15 amino acids. The germline V gene encodes CDR1 LNHDA and CDR2 SQIVND (reference sequence). The CDR3 is CASSRRQGGNYGYTF. The CDR3 bases are TGTGCCAGTAGTAGGAGACAGGGTGGGAACTATGGCTACACCTTC.

The rearrangement uses TRBV7-3 and TRBJ1-1; TRBD1 might be the D (5 bases). The CDR3 is made up of 15 amino acids. The V gene's germline CDR1 is SGHTA and CDR2 FQGTGA. Trimming removed 0 bases at V and 1 base at J, with 9 bases between. As DNA, the CDR3 is TGTGCCAGCAGCTTAACAGGACAAGCGAACACTGAAGCTTTCTTT. It codes for CASSLTGQANTEAFF.

This clone has only one observation. This chain links TRBV28 with TRBJ2-3, with 9 nucleotides matching TRBD1. Germline values: CDR1 MDHEN, CDR2 SYDVKM. The CDR3 length is 15 residues. V gave up 8 bases and J gave up 0 bases; unmatched junction bases: 6. The CDR3 bases are TGTGCCAGCTCCGAGGGGACAGGGAGCACAGATACGCAGTATTTT. It is translated as CASSEGTGSTDTQYF.

The rearrangement links TRBV7-3 to TRBJ2-5; weak D call: TRBD2 (5 bases). CDR1 SGHTA and CDR2 FQGTGA come from the germline V gene. Trimming stripped 2 bases from V and 5 bases from J, with 9 bases between. The CDR3 length is 13 residues. The DNA of the CDR3 is TGTGCCAGCAGCTTATGGGAGTCGGAGACCCAGTACTTC. It codes for CASSLWESETQYF.

J is TRBJ2-7 and V is TRBV5-6; a possible D gene is TRBD1 (6 bases). CDR1 and CDR2 (germline): SGHDT, YYEEEE. CDR3 length: 16 amino acids. With 0 bases removed from V and 2 bases from J, the gap between germline ends came to 15 bases. CDR3 nucleotides: TGTGCCAGCAGCTTGGTCCCAGGGGACCCAACCTACGAGCAGTACTTC. Its protein is CASSLVPGDPTYEQYF.

The gene calls are TRBV10-3 and TRBJ2-7; D possibly corresponds to TRBD1 (6 bases). This CDR3 region has 14 residues. The germline V and J ends were trimmed by 6 bases and 2 bases, with 14 bases remaining between them. CDR1 is ENHRY, CDR2 SYGVKD, per germline. The CDR3 nucleotides are TGTGCCATCAGGCCCCACCGGGACACCTACGAGCAGTACTTC. Translated, it gives CAIRPHRDTYEQYF.